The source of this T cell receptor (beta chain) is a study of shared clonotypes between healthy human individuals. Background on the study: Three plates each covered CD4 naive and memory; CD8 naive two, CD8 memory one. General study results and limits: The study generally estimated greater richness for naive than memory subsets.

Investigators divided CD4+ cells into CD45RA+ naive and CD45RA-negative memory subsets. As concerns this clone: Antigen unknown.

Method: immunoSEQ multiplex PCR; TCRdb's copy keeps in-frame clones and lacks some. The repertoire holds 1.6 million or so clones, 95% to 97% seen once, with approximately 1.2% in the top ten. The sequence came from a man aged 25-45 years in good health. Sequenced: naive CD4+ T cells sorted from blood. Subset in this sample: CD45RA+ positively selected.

CDR3: CASSESRGSGNEQFF. For the CDR3, the DNA is TGCGCCAGCAGTGAGTCGAGGGGATCGGGCAATGAGCAGTTCTTC. The rearrangement joins TRBV10-1 to TRBJ2-1; D may correspond to TRBD1 or TRBD2 (5 bases each). The ends were cut back, 0 bases at V and 6 bases at J, with 12 bases in the middle. Germline CDR1 reads WNHNN; CDR2 reads SYGVQD (reference sequence). The CDR3 covers 15 residues.